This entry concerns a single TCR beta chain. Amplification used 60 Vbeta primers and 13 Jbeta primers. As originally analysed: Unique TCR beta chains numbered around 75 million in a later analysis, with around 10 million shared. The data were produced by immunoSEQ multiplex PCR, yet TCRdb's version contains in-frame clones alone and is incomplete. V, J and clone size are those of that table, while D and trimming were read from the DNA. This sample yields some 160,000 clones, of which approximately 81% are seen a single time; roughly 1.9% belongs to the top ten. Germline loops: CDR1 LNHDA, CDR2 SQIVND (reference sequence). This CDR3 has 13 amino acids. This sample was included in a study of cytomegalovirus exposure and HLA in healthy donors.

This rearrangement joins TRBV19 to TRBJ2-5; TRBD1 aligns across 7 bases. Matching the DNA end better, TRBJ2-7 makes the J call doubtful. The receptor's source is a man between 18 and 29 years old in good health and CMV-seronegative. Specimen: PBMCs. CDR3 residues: CASSGTVFYEQYF. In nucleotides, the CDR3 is TGTGCCAGTAGTGGGACAGTTTTCTACGAGCAGTACTTC.